A selection of T cell receptor beta chains follows, all from one sample in a study of T cells in Graves' hyperthyroidism and ophthalmopathy. TCRdb itself ran the multiplex PCR reads through MiXCR, one entry per CDR3 protein. The table shows about 300,000 distinct CDR3 sequences, with approximately 15% occurring only once. Sequenced material: blood. The receptor set was obtained from a man aged 25-45 years with Graves' hyperthyroidism. Both conserved end residues are part of each CDR3. The D gene is left open where the match is weak. Not all rows give a size; the values are once, few, many and, for expanded clones, a class.

V gene,clone size,J gene,CDR3 length,D gene,CDR3 protein,CDR3 DNA
TRBV7-2,many,TRBJ2-7,13,TRBD1,CASSLAPGGEQYF,TGTGCCAGCAGCTTAGCGCCAGGGGGCGAGCAGTACTTC
TRBV19,few,TRBJ2-7,15,-,CASSMWGTPSYEQYF,TGTGCCAGTAGTATGTGGGGGACACCCTCCTACGAGCAGTACTTC
TRBV7-6,-,TRBJ2-1,16,-,CASSLTGVIPLNEQFF,TGTGCCAGCAGCCTCACAGGAGTAATTCCCCTCAATGAGCAGTTCTTC
TRBV6-5,-,TRBJ2-3,17,-,CASSYYPRTDRLDTQYF,TGTGCCAGCAGTTACTACCCCCGAACAGACCGCCTGGATACGCAGTATTTT
TRBV7-2,many,TRBJ2-5,15,-,CASSLVGGEAGTQYF,TGTGCCAGCAGCTTAGTAGGAGGGGAGGCTGGGACCCAGTACTTC
TRBV7-2,many,TRBJ2-1,16,-,CASSPFPGSSYNEQFF,TGTGCCAGCAGCCCTTTCCCCGGAAGCTCCTACAATGAGCAGTTCTTC
TRBV7-9,-,TRBJ1-2,19,-,CASSFYGLRGAVSDYGYTF,TGTGCCAGCAGCTTTTATGGCCTCCGAGGGGCCGTCTCGGACTATGGCTACACCTTC
TRBV18,many,TRBJ2-7,16,TRBD1,CASSPVTGQGEHEQYF,TGTGCCAGCTCACCCGTAACAGGACAGGGGGAGCACGAGCAGTACTTC
TRBV6-1,few,TRBJ2-2,16,TRBD1,CASSADRGPGTGELFF,TGTGCCAGCAGTGCGGACAGGGGGCCGGGCACCGGGGAGCTGTTTTTT
TRBV29-1,-,TRBJ2-1,17,TRBD2,CSGGGDLRLSNYNEQFF,TGCAGCGGGGGGGGAGATCTTAGACTCTCTAACTACAATGAGCAGTTCTTC
TRBV19,-,TRBJ1-5,14,TRBD1,CASNLQGASQPQHF,TGTGCCAGTAATTTACAGGGGGCCAGTCAGCCCCAGCATTTT
TRBV29-1,many,TRBJ1-4,13,-,CSALGGINEKLFF,TGCAGCGCCTTGGGCGGAATTAATGAAAAACTGTTTTTT
TRBV12-3/TRBV12-4,medium-sized,TRBJ1-1,13,-,CASSLRGRPEAFF,TGTGCCAGCAGTTTGAGAGGGCGACCTGAAGCTTTCTTT
TRBV27,-,TRBJ2-7,14,TRBD1,CASNPQGMSHEQYF,TGTGCCAGCAATCCACAGGGGATGAGCCACGAGCAGTACTTC
TRBV19,few,TRBJ2-5,13,-,CASSDTGGKGQYF,TGTGCCAGTAGTGATACGGGGGGCAAGGGCCAGTACTTC
TRBV19,-,TRBJ2-7,15,-,CASTERPDGSYEQYF,TGTGCCAGTACCGAACGACCGGACGGATCCTACGAGCAGTACTTC
TRBV28,few,TRBJ2-7,14,-,CASSFWGDRREQYF,TGTGCCAGCAGTTTTTGGGGAGACAGGAGAGAGCAGTACTTC
TRBV28,many,TRBJ1-2,12,-,CASSLRDGGYTF,TGTGCCAGCAGTCTGCGGGACGGCGGCTACACCTTC
TRBV12-3/TRBV12-4,once,TRBJ2-1,15,-,CASSLGGGPFNEQFF,TGTGCCAGCAGTTTGGGCGGGGGCCCTTTCAATGAGCAGTTCTTC
TRBV24-1,-,TRBJ1-2,11,-,CATRGEDGYTF,TGTGCCACCAGAGGGGAAGATGGCTACACCTTC
TRBV25-1,-,TRBJ1-4,13,-,CASSEGGGEKLFF,TGTGCCAGCAGTGAAGGTGGCGGGGAAAAACTGTTTTTT
TRBV7-9,-,TRBJ2-3,15,-,CASSPRYRVTDTQYF,TGTGCCAGCAGCCCCCGTTACAGGGTCACAGATACGCAGTATTTT
TRBV5-1,-,TRBJ2-3,14,TRBD2,CASSLGDYTDTQYF,TGCGCCAGCAGCTTGGGGGACTACACAGATACGCAGTATTTT
TRBV6-1,-,TRBJ1-2,13,-,CASSDRVPYGYTF,TGTGCCAGCAGTGACCGGGTTCCTTATGGCTACACCTTC
TRBV13,many,TRBJ2-3,15,TRBD2,CASSPTERDTDTQYF,TGTGCCAGCAGTCCGACCGAGCGGGACACAGATACGCAGTATTTT
TRBV5-1,few,TRBJ2-1,11,-,CASSLGQSPFF,TGCGCCAGCAGCTTGGGACAGTCTCCGTTCTTC
TRBV3-1,-,TRBJ1-2,13,-,CASSRFSDYGYTF,TGTGCCAGCAGCCGTTTCTCAGACTATGGCTACACCTTC
TRBV11-2,many,TRBJ1-1,16,-,CASSALGVTMNTEAFF,TGTGCCAGCAGCGCCTTAGGTGTCACTATGAACACTGAAGCTTTCTTT
TRBV11-2,-,TRBJ2-3,14,-,CASRAGLLTDTQYF,TGTGCCAGCCGCGCGGGACTTTTGACAGATACGCAGTATTTT
TRBV11-2,-,TRBJ2-6,18,-,CASSRYNGAPSGANVLTF,TGTGCCAGCAGCCGCTACAACGGGGCCCCCTCTGGGGCCAACGTCCTGACTTTC
TRBV7-9,many,TRBJ2-2,16,-,CASTLSGSGNTGELFF,TGTGCCAGCACCTTAAGTGGTAGCGGTAACACCGGGGAGCTGTTTTTT
TRBV7-9,many,TRBJ1-2,14,TRBD1,CASSNDRAVGGYTF,TGTGCCAGCAGCAATGACAGGGCGGTAGGCGGCTACACCTTC
TRBV3-1,many,TRBJ1-1,14,-,CASSPYDKPSEAFF,TGTGCCAGCAGCCCATATGACAAACCCTCTGAAGCTTTCTTT
TRBV3-1,many,TRBJ1-1,12,-,CASSQWRTEAFF,TGTGCCAGCAGCCAATGGCGGACTGAAGCTTTCTTT
TRBV30,many,TRBJ2-2,15,-,CAWRHGALNTGELFF,TGTGCCTGGAGACACGGGGCCCTTAACACCGGGGAGCTGTTTTTT